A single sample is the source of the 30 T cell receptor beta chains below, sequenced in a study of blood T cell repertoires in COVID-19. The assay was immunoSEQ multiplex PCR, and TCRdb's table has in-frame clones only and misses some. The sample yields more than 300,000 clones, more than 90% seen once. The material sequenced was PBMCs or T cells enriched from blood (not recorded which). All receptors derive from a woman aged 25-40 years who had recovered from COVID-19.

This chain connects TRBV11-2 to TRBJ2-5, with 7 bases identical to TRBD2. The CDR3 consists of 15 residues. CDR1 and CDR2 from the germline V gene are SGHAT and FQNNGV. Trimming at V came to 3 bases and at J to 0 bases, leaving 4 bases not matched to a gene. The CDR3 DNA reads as TGTGCCAGCAGCTTGGGGGGGAGGGACCAAGAGACCCAGTACTTC. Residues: CASSLGGRDQETQYF.

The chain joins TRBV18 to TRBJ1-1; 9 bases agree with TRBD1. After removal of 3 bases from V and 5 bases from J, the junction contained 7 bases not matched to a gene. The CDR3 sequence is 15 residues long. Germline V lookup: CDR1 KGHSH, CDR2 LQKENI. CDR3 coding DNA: TGTGCCAGCTCACCTACAGGGGGCGCGGGGACTGAAGCTTTCTTT. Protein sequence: CASSPTGGAGTEAFF.

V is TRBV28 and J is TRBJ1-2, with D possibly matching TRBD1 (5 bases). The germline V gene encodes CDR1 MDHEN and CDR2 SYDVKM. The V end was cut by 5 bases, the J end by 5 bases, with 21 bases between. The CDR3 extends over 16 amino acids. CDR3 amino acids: CASSAPSRDFSYGYTF. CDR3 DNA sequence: TGTGCCAGCAGTGCCCCCAGCAGGGACTTCTCTTATGGCTACACCTTC.

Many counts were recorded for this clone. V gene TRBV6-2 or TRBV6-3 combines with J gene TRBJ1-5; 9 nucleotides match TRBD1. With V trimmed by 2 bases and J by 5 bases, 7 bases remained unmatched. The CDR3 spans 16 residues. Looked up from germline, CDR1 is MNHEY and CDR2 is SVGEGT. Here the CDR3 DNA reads TGTGCCAGCAGTTACGCCAGGGGACAGGGCCATCAGCCCCAGCATTTT. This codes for CASSYARGQGHQPQHF.

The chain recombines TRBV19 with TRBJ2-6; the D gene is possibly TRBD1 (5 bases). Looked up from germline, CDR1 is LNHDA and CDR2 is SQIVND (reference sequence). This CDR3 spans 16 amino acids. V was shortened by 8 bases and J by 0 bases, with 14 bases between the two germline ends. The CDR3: CASALGRTSGANVLTF. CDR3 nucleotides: TGTGCCAGTGCCCTGGGGCGGACCTCTGGGGCCAACGTCCTGACTTTC. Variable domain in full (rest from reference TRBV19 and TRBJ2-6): DGGITQSPKYLFRKEGQNVTLSCEQNLNHDAMYWYRQDPGQGLRLIYYSQIVNDFQKGDIAEGYSVSREKKESFPLTVTSAQKNPTAFYLCASALGRTSGANVLTFGAGSRLTVL.

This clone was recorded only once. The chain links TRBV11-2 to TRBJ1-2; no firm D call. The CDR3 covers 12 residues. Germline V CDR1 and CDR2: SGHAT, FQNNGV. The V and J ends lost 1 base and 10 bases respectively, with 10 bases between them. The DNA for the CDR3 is TGTGCCAGCAGCTTAGGCAGGAACGACTACACCTTC. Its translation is CASSLGRNDYTF. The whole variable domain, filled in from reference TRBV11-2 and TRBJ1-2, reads EAGVAQSPRYKIIEKRQSVAFWCNPISGHATLYWYQQILGQGPKLLIQFQNNGVVDDSQLPKDRFSAERLKGVDSTLKIQPAKLEDSAVYLCASSLGRNDYTFGSGTRLTVV.

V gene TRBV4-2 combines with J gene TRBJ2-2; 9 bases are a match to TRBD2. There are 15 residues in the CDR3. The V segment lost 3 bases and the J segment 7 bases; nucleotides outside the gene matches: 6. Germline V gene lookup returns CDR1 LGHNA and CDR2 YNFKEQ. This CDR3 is CASSQTGLAVGELFF. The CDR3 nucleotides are TGTGCCAGCAGCCAGACGGGACTAGCAGTCGGGGAGCTGTTTTTT.

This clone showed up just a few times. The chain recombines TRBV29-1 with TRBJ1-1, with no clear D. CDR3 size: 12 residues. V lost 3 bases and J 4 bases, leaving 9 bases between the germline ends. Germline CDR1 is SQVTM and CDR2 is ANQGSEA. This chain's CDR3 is CSVDEPPTEAFF. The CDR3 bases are TGCAGCGTTGACGAGCCCCCCACTGAAGCTTTCTTT.

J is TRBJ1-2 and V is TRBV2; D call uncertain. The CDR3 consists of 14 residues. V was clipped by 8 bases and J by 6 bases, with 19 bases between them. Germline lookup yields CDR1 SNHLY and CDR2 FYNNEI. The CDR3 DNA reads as TGTGCCAGCCCCTCGGTGGGAGGTCGGAATGGCTACACCTTC. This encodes CASPSVGGRNGYTF.

The CDR3 sequence is CASSYSLSGMNTF. The CDR3 DNA is TGTGCCAGCAGTTACTCGTTGTCAGGCATGAACACCTTC. J is TRBJ1-2 and V is TRBV6-5; D is undetermined. Trimming left V 0 bases short and J 12 bases short, with 14 bases between. Looked up from germline, CDR1 is MNHEY and CDR2 is SVGAGI. The CDR3 loop spans 13 amino acids.

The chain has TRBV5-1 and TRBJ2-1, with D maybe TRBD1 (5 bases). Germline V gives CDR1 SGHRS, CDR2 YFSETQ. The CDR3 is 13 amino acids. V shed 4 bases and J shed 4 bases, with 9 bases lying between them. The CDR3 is CASSPTAYNEQFF. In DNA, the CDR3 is TGCGCCAGCAGCCCGACAGCGTACAATGAGCAGTTCTTC.

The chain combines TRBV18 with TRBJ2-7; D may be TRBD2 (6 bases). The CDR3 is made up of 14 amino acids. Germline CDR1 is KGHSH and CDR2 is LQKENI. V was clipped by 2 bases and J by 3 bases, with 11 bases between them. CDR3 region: CASSPGQRVYEQYF. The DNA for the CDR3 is TGTGCCAGCTCACCAGGCCAGCGGGTCTACGAGCAGTACTTC.

The CDR3, as DNA: TGTGCCAGTAGCTCGAGGGGGACAGCCCAAGCCTATGGCTACACCTTC. Protein: CASSSRGTAQAYGYTF. The genes are TRBV19 and TRBJ1-2; 7 bases align to TRBD1. The germline CDR1 and CDR2 sequences are LNHDA and SQIVND (reference sequence). The length of the CDR3 is 16 residues. Trimming removed 6 bases from V and 4 bases from J; junction bases left unmatched: 14.

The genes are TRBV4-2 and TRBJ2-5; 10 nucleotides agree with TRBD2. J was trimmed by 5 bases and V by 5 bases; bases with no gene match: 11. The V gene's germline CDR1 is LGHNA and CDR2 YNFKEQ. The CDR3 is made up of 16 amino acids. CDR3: CASSMGLAGVRETQYF. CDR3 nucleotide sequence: TGTGCCAGCAGCATGGGCCTAGCGGGAGTACGGGAGACCCAGTACTTC.

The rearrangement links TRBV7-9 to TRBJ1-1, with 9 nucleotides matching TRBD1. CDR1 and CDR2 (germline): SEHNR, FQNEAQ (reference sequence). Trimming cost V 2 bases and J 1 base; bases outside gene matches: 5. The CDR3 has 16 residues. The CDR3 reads CASSLYGQGRNTEAFF. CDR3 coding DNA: TGTGCCAGCAGCTTATACGGACAGGGGCGGAACACTGAAGCTTTCTTT.

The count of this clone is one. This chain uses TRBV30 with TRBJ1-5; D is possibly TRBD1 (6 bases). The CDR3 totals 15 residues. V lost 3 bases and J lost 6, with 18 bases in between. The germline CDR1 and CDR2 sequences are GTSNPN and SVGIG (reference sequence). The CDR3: CAWREKGGRGQPQHF. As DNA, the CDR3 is TGTGCCTGGAGGGAAAAGGGGGGGCGAGGTCAGCCCCAGCATTTT. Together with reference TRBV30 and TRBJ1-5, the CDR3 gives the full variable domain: SQTIHQWPATLVQPVGSPLSLECTVEGTSNPNLYWYRQAAGRGLQLLFYSVGIGQISSEVPQNLSASRPQDRQFILSSKKLLLSDSGFYLCAWREKGGRGQPQHFGDGTRLSIL.

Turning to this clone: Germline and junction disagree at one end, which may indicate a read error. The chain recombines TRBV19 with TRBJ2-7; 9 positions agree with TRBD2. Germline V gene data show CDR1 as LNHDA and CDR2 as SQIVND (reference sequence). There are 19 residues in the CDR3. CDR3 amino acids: CASSRRTNVGIAGAYEQYF. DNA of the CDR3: TGTGCCAGTAGTAGGAGAACAAACGTCGGCATAGCGGGAGCCTACGAGCAATACTTC.

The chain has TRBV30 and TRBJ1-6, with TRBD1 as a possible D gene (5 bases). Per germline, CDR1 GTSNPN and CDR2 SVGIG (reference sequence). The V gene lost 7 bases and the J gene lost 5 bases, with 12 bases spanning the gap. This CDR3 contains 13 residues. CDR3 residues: CAFGGSNNSPLHF. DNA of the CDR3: TGTGCCTTCGGGGGTTCGAATAATTCACCCCTCCACTTT.

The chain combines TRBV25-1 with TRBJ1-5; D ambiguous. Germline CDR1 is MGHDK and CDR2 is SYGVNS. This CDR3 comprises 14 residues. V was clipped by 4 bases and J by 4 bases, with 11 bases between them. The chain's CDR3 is CASSVGEKNQPQHF. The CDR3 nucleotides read TGTGCCAGCAGTGTTGGTGAGAAGAATCAGCCCCAGCATTTT.

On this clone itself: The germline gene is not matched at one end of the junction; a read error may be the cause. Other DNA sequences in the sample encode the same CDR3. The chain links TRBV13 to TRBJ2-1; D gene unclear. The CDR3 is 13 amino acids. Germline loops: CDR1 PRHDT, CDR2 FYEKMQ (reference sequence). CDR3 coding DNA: TGTGCCAGCAGCCCCCGGGTAAACAATGAACAGTTCTTC. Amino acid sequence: CASSPRVNNEQFF.

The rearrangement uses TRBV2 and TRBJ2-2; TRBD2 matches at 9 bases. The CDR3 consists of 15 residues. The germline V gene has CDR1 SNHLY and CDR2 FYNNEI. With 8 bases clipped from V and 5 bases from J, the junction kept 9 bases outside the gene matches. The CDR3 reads CASGEAGGRTGELFF. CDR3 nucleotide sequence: TGTGCCAGCGGGGAGGCGGGGGGGCGTACCGGGGAGCTGTTTTTT. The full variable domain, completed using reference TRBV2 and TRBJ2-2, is EPEVTQTPSHQVTQMGQEVILRCVPISNHLYFYWYRQILGQKVEFLVSFYNNEISEKSEIFDDQFSVERPDGSNFTLKIRSTKLEDSAMYFCASGEAGGRTGELFFGEGSRLTVL.

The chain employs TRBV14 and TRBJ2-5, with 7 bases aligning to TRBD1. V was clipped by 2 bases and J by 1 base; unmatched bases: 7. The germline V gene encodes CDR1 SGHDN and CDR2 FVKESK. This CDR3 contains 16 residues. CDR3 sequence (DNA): TGTGCCAGCAGCCAACTAACAGGGGTCCCCCAAGAGACCCAGTACTTC. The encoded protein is CASSQLTGVPQETQYF.

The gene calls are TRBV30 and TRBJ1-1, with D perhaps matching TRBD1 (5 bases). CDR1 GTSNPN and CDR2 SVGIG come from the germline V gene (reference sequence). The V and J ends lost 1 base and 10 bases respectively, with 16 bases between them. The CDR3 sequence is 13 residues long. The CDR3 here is CAWSAGVEVVAFF. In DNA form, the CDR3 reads TGTGCCTGGAGTGCGGGGGTGGAAGTGGTAGCTTTCTTT. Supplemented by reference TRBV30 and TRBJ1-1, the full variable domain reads SQTIHQWPATLVQPVGSPLSLECTVEGTSNPNLYWYRQAAGRGLQLLFYSVGIGQISSEVPQNLSASRPQDRQFILSSKKLLLSDSGFYLCAWSAGVEVVAFFGQGTRLTVV.

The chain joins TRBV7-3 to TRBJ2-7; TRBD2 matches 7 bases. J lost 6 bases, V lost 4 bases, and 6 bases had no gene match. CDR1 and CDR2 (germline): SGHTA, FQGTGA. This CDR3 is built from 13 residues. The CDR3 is CASSSGEGTEQYF. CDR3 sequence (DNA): TGTGCCAGCAGCTCGGGGGAGGGGACCGAGCAGTACTTC.

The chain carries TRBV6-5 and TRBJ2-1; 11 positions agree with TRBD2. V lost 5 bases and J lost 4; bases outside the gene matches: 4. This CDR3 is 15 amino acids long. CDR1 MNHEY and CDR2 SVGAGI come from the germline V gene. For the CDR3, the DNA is TGTGCCAGCAGTCCACTAGCGGGAGTTTACAATGAGCAGTTCTTC. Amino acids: CASSPLAGVYNEQFF.

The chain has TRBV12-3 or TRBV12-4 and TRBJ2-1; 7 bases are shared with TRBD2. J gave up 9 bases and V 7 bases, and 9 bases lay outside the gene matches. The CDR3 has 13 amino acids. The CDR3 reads CASTATSVSEQFF. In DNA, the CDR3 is TGTGCCAGCACCGCCACTAGCGTGAGTGAGCAGTTCTTC.

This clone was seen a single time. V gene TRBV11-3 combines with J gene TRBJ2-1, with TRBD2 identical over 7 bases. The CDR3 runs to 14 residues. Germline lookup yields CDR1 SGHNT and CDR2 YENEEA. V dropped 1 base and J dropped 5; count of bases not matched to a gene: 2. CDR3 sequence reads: CASSLGGTNNEQFF. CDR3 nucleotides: TGTGCCAGCAGCTTAGGGGGGACTAACAATGAGCAGTTCTTC. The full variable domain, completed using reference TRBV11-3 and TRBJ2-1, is EAGVVQSPRYKIIEKKQPVAFWCNPISGHNTLYWYLQNLGQGPELLIRYENEEAVDDSQLPKDRFSAERLKGVDSTLKIQPAELGDSAVYLCASSLGGTNNEQFFGPGTRLTVL.

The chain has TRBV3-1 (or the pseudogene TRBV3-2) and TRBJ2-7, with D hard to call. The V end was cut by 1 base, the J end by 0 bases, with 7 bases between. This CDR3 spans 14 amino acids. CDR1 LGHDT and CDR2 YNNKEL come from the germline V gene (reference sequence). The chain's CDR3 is CASSQVVSSYEQYF. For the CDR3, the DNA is TGTGCCAGCAGCCAAGTGGTCAGCTCCTACGAGCAGTACTTC.

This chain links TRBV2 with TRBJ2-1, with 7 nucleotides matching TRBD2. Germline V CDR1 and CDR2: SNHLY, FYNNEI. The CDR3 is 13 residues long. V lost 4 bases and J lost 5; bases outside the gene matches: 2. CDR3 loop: CASSVLADNEQFF. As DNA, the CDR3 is TGTGCCAGCAGTGTCCTAGCGGACAATGAGCAGTTCTTC.

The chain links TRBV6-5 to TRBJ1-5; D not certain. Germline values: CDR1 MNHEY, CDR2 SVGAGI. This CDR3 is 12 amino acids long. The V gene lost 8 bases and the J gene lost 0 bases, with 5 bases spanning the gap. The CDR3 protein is CASQYSNQPQHF. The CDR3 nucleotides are TGTGCCAGCCAGTATAGCAATCAGCCCCAGCATTTT.